The T cell receptor (beta chain) under discussion was sequenced for a study of T cells in Graves' hyperthyroidism and ophthalmopathy. Study-wide points: Appearing also in blood were most of the thyroid clonotypes expanded above 0.001.

This CDR3 spans 16 amino acids. Germline V CDR1 and CDR2: SSHAT, FNYEAQ (reference sequence). This clonotype showed up many times. Its antigen is not known. One end of the junction does not line up with germline, which may come from a read error. PBMCs stemmed from less than 13 ml fresh peripheral blood. From RNA transcripts, TCR beta CDR3 regions were amplified. HTBI primers were employed in a first-round RT-PCR of the TCR CDR3. MiXCR, applied by TCRdb to the multiplex PCR reads, yields one record per CDR3 protein. Here the sample spans about 130,000 distinct CDR3 sequences, more than 20% being singletons.

This sequence originates from a woman between 50 and 59 years old with Graves' hyperthyroidism that later progressed to Graves' ophthalmopathy. V and J are TRBV7-7 and TRBJ2-3; TRBD2 matches at 12 bases. Sample: blood. The CDR3 loop is CASSLGLAGRTDTQYF. CDR3 nucleotides: TGTGCTAGCAGCTTAGGACTAGCGGGAAGGACAGATACGCAGTATTTT.